This TCR beta chain is from a study of T cells after yellow fever vaccination (dated by TCRdb to about 2019). About the investigation overall: The SMART-Seq v4 Ultra Low Input RNA kit was used to prepare libraries from fractions with low cell numbers. To follow T-cell clones before and after both primary and booster YFV17D yellow fever vaccination, bulk TCR alpha and beta repertoires underwent longitudinal sequencing. Two healthy male donors, one aged 18 to 30 and one aged 30 to 40 years, were included in the cohort. Blood was collected at multiple timepoints before and after primary and secondary immunization, and bulk PBMC replicates and cell subsets were isolated.

Study-level results and caveats: A small fraction of clonotypes appeared in both the CD4 and CD8 compartments, likely as a result of convergent recombination. The study included only a couple of donors, which limits how far the findings can be generalized. Compared with the primary T-cell response, the secondary T-cell response was faster but weaker, reaching its peak on day 5 rather than on day 15. Computational filtering was required because FACS-sorted repertoires could contain abundant contaminating clonotypes from the bulk population. After the booster, most of the clones that had expanded following primary vaccination were detected again (almost 98% of CD4 and roughly 90% of CD8), which suggests that memory was broadly maintained.

Trimming at the junction amounts to 3 bases on V and 6 bases on J, and the germline ends lie 12 bases apart. From the cysteine through the phenylalanine, the CDR3 covers 14 amino acids. This entry keeps only the CDR3 DNA: 42 bases, framed from base 1. The germline V gene gives CDR1 as SGHVS and CDR2 as FNYEAQ. The sample's treatment or condition label, in plain terms: live attenuated yellow fever vaccine strain. At each blood-draw timepoint, two biological replicates of bulk PBMCs were obtained. PBMCs were isolated from peripheral blood using a standard Ficoll-Paque protocol. TriZol was used to extract RNA from bulk PBMCs, CD4 and CD8 fractions, and dextramer-positive and dextramer-negative fractions. The table lists this clonotype with many counts. Its antigen is not yet known. No quality values exist for individual bases; no much larger clone is one base distant. Sequencing took place on an Illumina NovaSeq 6000. TCR cDNA was synthesized by 5'RACE template switching, which introduced a universal primer site and unique molecular identifiers. Priming for cDNA synthesis came from both the TCR alpha and TCR beta constant segments. Two PCR steps were used to amplify libraries, with sample barcodes and sequencing adapters being added in the second step. Libraries were sequenced on Illumina HiSeq 2500 (2x100 bp) or NovaSeq (2x150 bp). The study's own analysis went as follows. Demultiplexing of reads and collapsing into UMI consensus sequences were performed with MIGEC, and V(D)J alignment was carried out with MiXCR. Using edgeR on replicate PBMC samples, clonotypes were called vaccine-responding if FDR was below 0.01 and the log2 fold change was above 5 up to day 15. CD4 or CD8 identity was assigned to each bulk clonotype according to whether the clonotype was present at higher abundance in the sequenced CD4 repertoire or the sequenced CD8 repertoire. The raw public reads went through TCRdb reprocessing: fastp at Q25, MiXCR clone calling, in-frame beta chains kept. Every entry covers one CDR3 protein and lists the most common genes and DNA from its rows. TCRdb, not the authors, supplied the V and J calls. The sample yields 250,000 to 400,000 distinct CDR3 sequences; 4.1% were counted once. Together, the top ten hold 20% to 25% of the sample.

The chain joins TRBV7-6 to TRBJ2-1; the D segment is perhaps TRBD1 or TRBD2, each sharing 6 matched bases. This sample comprised PBMCs, obtained 5 days after the yellow fever booster vaccination. The clonotype was recovered from a young man who received the YFV17D yellow fever vaccine. The nucleotide sequence is TGTGCCAGCAGCTTCGGGGGCCCGGGCAATGAGCAGTTCTTC. Its protein is CASSFGGPGNEQFF.